The TCR beta chain under discussion was sequenced for a study of T cells in Graves' hyperthyroidism and ophthalmopathy. General study findings and limits: Most clonotypes expanded in thyroid above 0.001 were likewise present in blood.

This CDR3 comprises 12 residues. Germline V gene sequence: CDR1 LNHDA, CDR2 SQIVND (reference sequence). Trimming took 8 bases from V and 3 from J; bases not matched to a gene: 1. This clonotype was counted at least ten times. Its specificity is unknown. Authors of the study amplified TCR beta CDR3 regions from RNA transcripts. HTBI primers were the set used in a first-round RT-PCR of the TCR CDR3. MiXCR, applied by TCRdb to the multiplex PCR reads, yields one record per CDR3 protein. The top ten clones hold 15% of a sample with about 690,000 distinct CDR3 sequences, 15% to 20% of them seen once. Stable disease denoted Graves' hyperthyroidism without ophthalmopathy progression within 18 months.

The TCR sequence derives from a man aged 50-60 years with Graves' hyperthyroidism. The chain has TRBV19 and TRBJ1-1; 9 bases are a match to TRBD1. The sample comprised blood. The CDR3 sequence is CASGDRDTEAFF. As DNA, the CDR3 is TGTGCCAGTGGGGACAGGGACACTGAAGCTTTCTTT.